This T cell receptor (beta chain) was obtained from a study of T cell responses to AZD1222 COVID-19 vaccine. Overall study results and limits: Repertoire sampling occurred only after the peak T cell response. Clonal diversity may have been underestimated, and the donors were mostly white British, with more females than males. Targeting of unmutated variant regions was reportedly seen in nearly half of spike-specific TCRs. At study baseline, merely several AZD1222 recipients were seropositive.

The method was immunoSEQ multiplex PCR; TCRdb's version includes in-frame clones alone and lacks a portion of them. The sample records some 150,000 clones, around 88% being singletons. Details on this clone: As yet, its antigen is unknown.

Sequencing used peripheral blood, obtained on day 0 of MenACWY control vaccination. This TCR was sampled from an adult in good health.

CDR3 sequence: CASSLGTSRHEQFF. In nucleotides, the CDR3 is TGTGCCAGCAGCTTAGGGACTAGCCGCCATGAGCAGTTCTTC. The V call is TRBV7-9, the J call TRBJ2-1; TRBD2 aligns across 8 bases. V was clipped by 1 base and J by 8 bases; unmatched bases: 4. The germline gives CDR1 SEHNR, CDR2 FQNEAQ (reference sequence). The CDR3 extends over 14 amino acids.